Listed below are T cell receptor beta chains from one sample, sequenced in a study of naive and memory T cell subsets. TCRdb reanalysed the UMI-ligation and nested PCR reads using MiXCR and keeps one entry per CDR3 protein. Among around 37,000 distinct CDR3 sequences listed, 11% were seen once. Sample: skin, taken from a tuberculin skin test site. These receptors were taken from an adult in good health. The CDR3 runs from the conserved cysteine through the conserved F or W. The order of the fields is D gene, V gene, clone size, J gene, CDR3 DNA, CDR3 protein. D genes are given only for firm matches. The size field is filled for only some rows; it gives once, few, many or a size class.

TRBD2,TRBV5-1,NA,TRBJ2-3,TGCGCCAGCAGCTTGGCCACCAGCGGGGGACCCTGCACAGATACGCAGTATTTT,CASSLATSGGPCTDTQYF
TRBD2,TRBV6-5,many,TRBJ2-1,TGTGCCAGCAGCTCAAGGACTAGCGGGGGATACAATGAGCAGTTCTTC,CASSSRTSGGYNEQFF
TRBD2,TRBV5-8,few,TRBJ2-1,TGTGCCAGCAGCTTTGGACTAGCGGGGAGGCATGAGCAGTTCTTC,CASSFGLAGRHEQFF
NA,TRBV29-1,many,TRBJ2-1,TGCAGCGCCCCGGGGGGCCGGGATGAGCAGTTCTTC,CSAPGGRDEQFF
NA,TRBV30,NA,TRBJ2-7,TGTGCCTGGAGTCAGTCTCACTACGAGCAGTACTTC,CAWSQSHYEQYF
NA,TRBV7-3,few,TRBJ2-7,TGTGCCAGCAGTTATCAGGGGACGGAAAACGAGCAGTACTTC,CASSYQGTENEQYF
NA,TRBV30,many,TRBJ2-2,TGTGCCTGGGGGGGACTTACGAACACCGGGGAGCTGTTTTTT,CAWGGLTNTGELFF
TRBD1,TRBV20-1,many,TRBJ1-2,TGCAGTGCTTGGGGACAGGGGAAGATTAAGTATGGCTACACCTTC,CSAWGQGKIKYGYTF
TRBD1,TRBV11-2,many,TRBJ2-7,TGTGCCAGCAGCTTAACAGGGGTGAGGGGCTACGAGCAGTACTTC,CASSLTGVRGYEQYF
NA,TRBV6-5,many,TRBJ1-5,TGTGCCAGCAGTTACAAGTATAGCAATCAGCCCCAGCATTTT,CASSYKYSNQPQHF